This TCR beta chain was recorded in a study of T cell changes during pregnancy in multiple sclerosis. The table came from immunoSEQ multiplex PCR; TCRdb's copy has only in-frame clones and leaves some out. The data contain 70,000 to 80,000 clones, roughly 92% of them seen just once; the ten biggest clones take up 3% to 4%. Specimen: peripheral blood, collected after pregnancy. The origin of this receptor is a female donor in good health, enrolled as a control in a pregnancy study.

CDR3 sequence reads: CASSPIETNEKLFF. Written as DNA, the CDR3 is TGTGCCAGCAGCCCAATAGAAACTAATGAAAAACTGTTTTTT. The chain carries TRBV7-8 and TRBJ1-4; D gene uncertain. This CDR3 is 14 amino acids long. V lost 5 bases and J 1 base, leaving 8 bases between the germline ends. Per the germline V gene, CDR1 is SGHVS and CDR2 is FQNEAQ.